This TCR beta chain stems from a study of CD8 T cells in ankylosing spondylitis. Study-wide points: Disease-linked clones were found to be CD8+ and relatively rare in peripheral blood.

This clonotype was seen repeatedly, ten times or more. Antigen: not known. There are 15 residues in the CDR3. Germline lookup yields CDR1 DFQATT and CDR2 SNEGSKA (reference sequence). V shed 2 bases, J shed 9 bases, and the junction held 13 bases outside the gene matches. TCRdb re-called the 5' RACE reads with MiXCR, one entry per CDR3 protein. The sample includes around 250,000 distinct CDR3 sequences, approximately 12% of them seen just once. The sequence was obtained from a male donor with ankylosing spondylitis or in good health (not recorded which). The gene calls are TRBV20-1 and TRBJ1-5; TRBD1 agrees at 7 bases. Sequenced sample: blood, either unsorted or a sorted T cell fraction (not recorded which). In nucleotides, the CDR3 is TGCAGTGCTAGAACAGGGGAACTCTCAAGCCCGCCCCAGCATTTT. As protein: CSARTGELSSPPQHF.